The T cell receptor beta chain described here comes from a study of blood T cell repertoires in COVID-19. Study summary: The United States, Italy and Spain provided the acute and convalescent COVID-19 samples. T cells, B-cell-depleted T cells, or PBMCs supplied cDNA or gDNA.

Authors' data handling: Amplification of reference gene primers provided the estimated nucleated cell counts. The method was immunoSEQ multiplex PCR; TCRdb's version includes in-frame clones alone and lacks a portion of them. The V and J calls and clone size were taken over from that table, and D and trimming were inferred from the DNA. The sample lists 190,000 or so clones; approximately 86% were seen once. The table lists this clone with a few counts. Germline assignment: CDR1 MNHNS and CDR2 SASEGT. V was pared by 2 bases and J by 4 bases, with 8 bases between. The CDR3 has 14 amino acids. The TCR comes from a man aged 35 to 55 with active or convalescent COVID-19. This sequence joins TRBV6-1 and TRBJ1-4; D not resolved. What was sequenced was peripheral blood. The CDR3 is CASSESTVNEKLFF. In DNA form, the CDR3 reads TGTGCCAGCAGTGAAAGTACGGTTAATGAAAAACTGTTTTTT.